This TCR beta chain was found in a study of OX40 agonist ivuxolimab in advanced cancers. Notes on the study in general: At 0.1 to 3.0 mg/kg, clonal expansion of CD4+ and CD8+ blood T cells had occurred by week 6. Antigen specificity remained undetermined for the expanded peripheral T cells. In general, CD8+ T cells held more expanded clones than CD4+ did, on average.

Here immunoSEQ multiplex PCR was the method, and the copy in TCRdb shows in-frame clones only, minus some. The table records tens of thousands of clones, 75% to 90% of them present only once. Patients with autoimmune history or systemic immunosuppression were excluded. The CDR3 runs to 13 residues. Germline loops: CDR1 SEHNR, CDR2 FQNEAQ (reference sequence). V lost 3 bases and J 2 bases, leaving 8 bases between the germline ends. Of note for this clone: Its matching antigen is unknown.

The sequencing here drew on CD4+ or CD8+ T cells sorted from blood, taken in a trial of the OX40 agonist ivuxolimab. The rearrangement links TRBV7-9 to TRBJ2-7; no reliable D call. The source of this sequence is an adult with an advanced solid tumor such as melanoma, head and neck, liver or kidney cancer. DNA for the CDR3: TGTGCCAGCAGCTTGAAGGAACCCTACGAGCAGTACTTC. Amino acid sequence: CASSLKEPYEQYF.